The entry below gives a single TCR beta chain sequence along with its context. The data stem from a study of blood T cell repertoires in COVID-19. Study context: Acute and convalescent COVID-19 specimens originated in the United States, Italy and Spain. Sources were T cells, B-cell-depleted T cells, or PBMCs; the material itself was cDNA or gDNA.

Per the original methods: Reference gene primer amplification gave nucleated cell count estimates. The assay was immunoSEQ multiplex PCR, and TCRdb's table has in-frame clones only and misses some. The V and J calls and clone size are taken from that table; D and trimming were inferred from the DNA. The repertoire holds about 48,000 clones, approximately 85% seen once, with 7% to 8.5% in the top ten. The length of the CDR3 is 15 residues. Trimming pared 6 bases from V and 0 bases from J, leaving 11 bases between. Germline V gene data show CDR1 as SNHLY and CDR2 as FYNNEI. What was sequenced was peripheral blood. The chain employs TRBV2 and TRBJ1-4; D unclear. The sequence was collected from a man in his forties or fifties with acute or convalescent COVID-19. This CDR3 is CASRDLATTNEKLFF. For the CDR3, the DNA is TGTGCCAGCAGGGACTTAGCAACAACTAATGAAAAACTGTTTTTT.